One T cell receptor (beta chain) is described in this entry. Its antigen remains unidentified. This specimen comes from a study of post-analysis software for immune sequencing data. On the study more broadly: Patients with relapsing-remitting, secondary progressive and progressive-relapsing multiple sclerosis courses were all represented.

V lost 1 base and J 6 bases, leaving 9 bases between the germline ends. This CDR3 is built from 14 residues. CDR1 is SGHAT, CDR2 FQNNGV, per germline. Prepared libraries of TCR beta cDNA carried unique molecular identifiers. In TCRdb, the PCR reads were re-called with MiXCR into one record per CDR3 protein. The repertoire has approximately 770,000 distinct CDR3 sequences, more than 45% of them found once; the top ten carry approximately 4.4%. Study-wide results and limits: Patients used roughly five TRBV segments, including TRBV5-6, TRBV5-1 and TRBV20-1, more often than controls. Multiple sclerosis was associated with a significant reduction in normalized Chao1 diversity relative to controls.

The receptor was derived from a girl aged 10 to 17 with multiple sclerosis. Sequenced sample: blood. This rearrangement joins TRBV11-2 to TRBJ2-2; weak D call: TRBD1 (5 bases). In DNA, the CDR3 is TGTGCCAGCAGCTTAGCGACAGTGGCCGGGGAGCTGTTTTTT. Its translation is CASSLATVAGELFF.